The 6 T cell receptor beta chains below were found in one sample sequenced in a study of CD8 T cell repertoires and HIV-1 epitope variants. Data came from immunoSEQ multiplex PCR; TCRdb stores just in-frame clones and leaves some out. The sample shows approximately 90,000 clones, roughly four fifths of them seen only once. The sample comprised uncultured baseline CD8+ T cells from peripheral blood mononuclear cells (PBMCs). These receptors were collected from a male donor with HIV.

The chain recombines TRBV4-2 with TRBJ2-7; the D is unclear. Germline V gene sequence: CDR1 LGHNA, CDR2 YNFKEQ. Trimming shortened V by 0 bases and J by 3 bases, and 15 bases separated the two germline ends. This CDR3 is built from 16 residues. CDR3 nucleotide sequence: TGTGCCAGCAGCCAAGACCAGAGCAAACTAAACTACGAGCAGTACTTC. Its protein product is CASSQDQSKLNYEQYF.

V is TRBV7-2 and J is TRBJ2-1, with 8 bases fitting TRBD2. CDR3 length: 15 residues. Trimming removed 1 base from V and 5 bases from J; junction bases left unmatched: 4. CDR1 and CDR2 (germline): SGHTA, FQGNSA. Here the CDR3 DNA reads TGTGCCAGCAGCTTAGGGGCGGGAGGAAACAATGAGCAGTTCTTC. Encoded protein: CASSLGAGGNNEQFF. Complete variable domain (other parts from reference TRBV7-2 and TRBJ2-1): GAGVSQSPSNKVTEKGKDVELRCDPISGHTALYWYRQSLGQGLEFLIYFQGNSAPDKSGLPSDRFSAERTGGSVSTLTIQRTQQEDSAVYLCASSLGAGGNNEQFFGPGTRLTVL.

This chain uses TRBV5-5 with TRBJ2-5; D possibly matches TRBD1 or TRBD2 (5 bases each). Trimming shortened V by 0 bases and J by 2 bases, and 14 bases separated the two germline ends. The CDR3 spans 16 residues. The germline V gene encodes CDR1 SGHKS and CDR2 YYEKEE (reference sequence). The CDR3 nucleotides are TGTGCCAGCAGCTTGGTGATGGGGGAAGGACAAGAGACCCAGTACTTC. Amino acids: CASSLVMGEGQETQYF.

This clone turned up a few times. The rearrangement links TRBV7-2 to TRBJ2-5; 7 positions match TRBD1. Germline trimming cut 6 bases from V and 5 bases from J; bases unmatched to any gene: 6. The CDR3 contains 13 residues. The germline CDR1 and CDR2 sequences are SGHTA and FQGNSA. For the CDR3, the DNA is TGTGCCAGCAGTCCAGACAGGGTTGAGACCCAGTACTTC. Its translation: CASSPDRVETQYF.

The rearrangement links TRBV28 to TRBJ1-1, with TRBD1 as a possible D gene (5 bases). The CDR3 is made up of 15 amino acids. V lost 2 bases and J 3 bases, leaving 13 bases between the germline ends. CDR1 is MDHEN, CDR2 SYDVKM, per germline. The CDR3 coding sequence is TGTGCCAGCAGTTTAGTGGGCGCGGGGGACACTGAAGCTTTCTTT. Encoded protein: CASSLVGAGDTEAFF.

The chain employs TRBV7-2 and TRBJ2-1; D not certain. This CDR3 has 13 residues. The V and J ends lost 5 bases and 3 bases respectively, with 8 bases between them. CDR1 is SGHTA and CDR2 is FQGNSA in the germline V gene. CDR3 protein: CASSPAGYNEQFF. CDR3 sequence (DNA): TGTGCCAGCAGCCCAGCAGGCTACAATGAGCAGTTCTTC.